The rows below give T cell receptor beta chains drawn from one sample of a study of blood T cell repertoires in COVID-19. Clones were read by immunoSEQ multiplex PCR, and TCRdb kept only the in-frame ones, dropping some. The sample yields 470,000 or so clones, around 89% seen once. Sequencing used peripheral blood. The receptors were sampled from a woman aged 25-40 years with acute or convalescent COVID-19. The conserved cysteine and the conserved F or W are not part of the CDR3 here.

V: TRBV30; J: TRBJ2-5; CDR3: ACGTGSLNRETQY
V: TRBV10-2; J: TRBJ1-2; CDR3: ASSESPSYGYT
V: TRBV24-1; J: TRBJ2-5; CDR3: ATSDTAGTAYLRGQY
V: TRBV28; J: TRBJ2-3; CDR3: ASLEAGRTDTQY
V: TRBV20-1; J: TRBJ2-5; CDR3: SAKQKETQY
V: TRBV6-2/TRBV6-3; J: TRBJ2-1; CDR3: ASSYSSHNEQF
V: TRBV24-1; J: TRBJ1-2; CDR3: ATSDPLGGYT
V: TRBV30; J: TRBJ2-7; CDR3: AWTDTYEQY
V: TRBV10-2; J: TRBJ2-2; CDR3: ASSERSGVAGELF
V: TRBV6-2/TRBV6-3; J: TRBJ2-1; CDR3: ASSTGLFYNEQF
V: TRBV24-1; J: TRBJ2-5; CDR3: ATSSSGGGTQY
V: TRBV24-1; J: TRBJ2-3; CDR3: ATSTLGGGQY
V: TRBV7-9; J: TRBJ2-1; CDR3: ASSPLDRTYNEQF
V: TRBV27; J: TRBJ1-6; CDR3: ASHPTGGRSPLH
V: TRBV4-1; J: TRBJ2-2; CDR3: ASSTQGARAGELF
V: TRBV19; J: TRBJ1-5; CDR3: ASSIEGGLQPQH
V: TRBV9; J: TRBJ2-7; CDR3: ASKAARSSYEQY
V: TRBV27; J: TRBJ2-7; CDR3: ASSLSGTVTYEQY
V: TRBV25-1; J: TRBJ2-1; CDR3: ASSARGGGNEQF
V: TRBV3-1/TRBV3-2; J: TRBJ1-2; CDR3: ASSQDWTGVFNYGYT
V: TRBV15; J: TRBJ2-3; CDR3: ATSRGGQGIADTQY
V: TRBV5-1; J: TRBJ2-2; CDR3: ASSSEGTGELF
V: TRBV7-9; J: TRBJ1-1; CDR3: ASSSSRLNTEAF
V: TRBV5-1; J: TRBJ2-7; CDR3: ASSLDRGSHEQY
V: TRBV3-1/TRBV3-2; J: TRBJ2-2; CDR3: ASSGRLAGLGELF
V: TRBV28; J: TRBJ1-2; CDR3: ASIQGGQGRGYT
V: TRBV5-8; J: TRBJ2-3; CDR3: ASSSQRGDTQY
V: TRBV5-1; J: TRBJ2-5; CDR3: ASSLMRVPQETQY
V: TRBV4-2; J: TRBJ1-2; CDR3: ASSQDRASGQGYT
V: TRBV4-1; J: TRBJ2-5; CDR3: ASSQEQGALKETQY
V: TRBV9; J: TRBJ2-2; CDR3: ASSVDGGSAGELF
V: TRBV5-4; J: TRBJ1-2; CDR3: ASSPDRVQRRGYT
V: TRBV7-8; J: TRBJ2-7; CDR3: ASSASGGISYEQY
V: TRBV25-1; J: TRBJ1-2; CDR3: ASSESGTANYGYT
V: TRBV6-5; J: TRBJ1-2; CDR3: ASSYTQGASNYGYT
V: TRBV7-2; J: TRBJ2-1; CDR3: ASSLEVGGGYEQF
V: TRBV6-5; J: TRBJ1-5; CDR3: ASSRDRAGNQPQH
V: TRBV11-2; J: TRBJ1-3; CDR3: ASSVTGGHISGNTIY
V: TRBV6-5; J: TRBJ1-6; CDR3: ASSRTGSLVSPLH
V: TRBV5-4; J: TRBJ1-1; CDR3: ASSFQGPWYRGVYTEAF
V: TRBV14; J: TRBJ1-1; CDR3: ASSQNFRGTEAF
V: TRBV19; J: TRBJ1-6; CDR3: ASSIGGSRNSPLH
V: TRBV30; J: TRBJ1-4; CDR3: AWSKGRNEKLF
V: TRBV7-3; J: TRBJ2-6; CDR3: ASRRYHQGMGAGANVLT
V: TRBV5-1; J: TRBJ2-5; CDR3: ASSPNAGLRETQY
V: TRBV5-6; J: TRBJ2-5; CDR3: ASSLGQKETQY
V: TRBV19; J: TRBJ1-1; CDR3: ASSPRTINTEAF
V: TRBV7-8; J: TRBJ2-1; CDR3: ASSRRTGNEQF
V: TRBV7-9; J: TRBJ2-2; CDR3: ASRRGGSANTGELF
V: TRBV3-1/TRBV3-2; J: TRBJ2-5; CDR3: ASSQDRTGLGGAQY
V: TRBV7-6; J: TRBJ2-2; CDR3: ASSFGGPGELF
V: TRBV11-1; J: TRBJ2-5; CDR3: ASSLGGGRETQY
V: TRBV7-3; J: TRBJ2-2; CDR3: ASSPSSGGARGTGELF